The source of this T cell receptor (beta chain) is a study of blood T cell repertoires in COVID-19. The overall study: There were acute and convalescent COVID-19 samples, and they came from the United States, Italy and Spain.

Here immunoSEQ multiplex PCR was the method, and the copy in TCRdb shows in-frame clones only, minus some. The sample comprises under 300,000 clones, approximately 83% of which are singletons, and more than 1.5% rests with the top ten. V was clipped by 5 bases and J by 5 bases; unmatched bases: 3. Germline CDR1 and CDR2: SGHTA and FQGNSA. This CDR3 spans 15 amino acids. This chain connects TRBV7-2 to TRBJ2-5, with TRBD2 identical over 15 bases. The source of this sequence is a man in his thirties or forties who had recovered from COVID-19. The material sequenced was peripheral blood. The CDR3 region is CASSRTSGGAETQYF. Written as DNA, the CDR3 is TGTGCCAGCAGCAGGACTAGCGGGGGGGCTGAGACCCAGTACTTC.